This entry describes one T cell receptor (beta chain). Trimming took off 5 bases at V and 6 bases at J, with 16 bases between the two ends. This CDR3 is 14 amino acids long. Germline V gene sequence: CDR1 MNHEY, CDR2 SMNVEV (reference sequence). These data originate in a study of control samples from healthy donors and cancer patients. Sequencing was performed with immunoSEQ multiplex PCR; in TCRdb, only in-frame clones are kept and a portion is missing. The sample lists more than 50,000 clones; over 75% were seen once. This receptor was identified in a man in his forties in good health. V and J are TRBV27 and TRBJ1-2; no firm D call. What was sequenced was blood. The CDR3 loop reads CASSPNFDLHGYTF. Written as DNA, the CDR3 is TGTGCCAGCAGTCCCAACTTCGACCTACATGGCTACACCTTC.